The clone carrying this TCR beta chain was counted many times. Antigen specificity is unknown. TCRdb itself ran the reads through MiXCR, one entry per CDR3 protein. This repertoire shows around 100,000 distinct CDR3 sequences, 10% found once; its top ten account for 25% to 40%. These data come from a study of T cell repertoires in cytomegalovirus infection. Turning to the study itself: Based on public TCR beta signatures, there were indications of CMV infection and of a matching HLA type.

Germline V lookup: CDR1 SGHTA, CDR2 FQGNSA. V lost 5 bases and J 1 base, leaving 8 bases between the germline ends. The CDR3 extends over 13 amino acids. Overall study findings and caveats: The cumulative frequency of public TCR beta families distinguished individuals who carried CMV together with the relevant HLA. Ex vivo, HLA-C-restricted CMV-specific TCR beta clonotypes prevailed over the rest of the response.

The material sequenced was PBMCs, sequenced either directly or after in vitro stimulation (not recorded which). This clonotype was sampled from a human donor in good health (CMV status not recorded). Some clones in this sample may be carry-over from other donors' samples. V is TRBV7-2 and J is TRBJ1-1, with D tentatively TRBD1 (6 bases). CDR3: CASSVDRNTEAFF. In nucleotides, the CDR3 is TGTGCCAGCAGCGTGGACAGGAACACTGAAGCTTTCTTT.